This T cell receptor beta chain came from a study of OX40 agonist ivuxolimab in advanced cancers. General study results and limits: Expanded clones tended on average to be more numerous among CD8+ T cells than CD4+.

The count of this clone is one. Its specificity is not known. The method was immunoSEQ multiplex PCR; TCRdb's version includes in-frame clones alone and lacks a portion of them. The table lists 35,000 to 40,000 clones, 78% of them singletons, with 20% to 25% in the top ten. V was pared by 6 bases and J by 4 bases, with 8 bases of the junction left unmatched. The CDR3 contains 15 residues. The germline gives CDR1 MDHEN, CDR2 SYDVKM. Sample: CD4+ or CD8+ T cells sorted from blood, taken in a trial of the OX40 agonist ivuxolimab. This receptor was identified in an adult with an advanced solid tumor such as melanoma, head and neck, liver or kidney cancer. V usage is TRBV28 and J usage is TRBJ2-1; 8 bases match TRBD2. The CDR3 here is CASRNGRASYNEQFF. CDR3 sequence (DNA): TGTGCCAGCAGAAACGGGAGGGCCTCATACAATGAGCAGTTCTTC.